Below, 27 T cell receptor beta chains from the same sample are listed, as sequenced in a study of blood T cell repertoires in COVID-19 (TCRdb year 2020). Library creation used the immunoSEQ multiplex PCR assay. As stored in TCRdb, this immuneACCESS dataset retains in-frame rearrangements with V and J assigned. A fraction of the clones does not appear; measured against another copy, unresolved V genes explain less than half of the discrepancy, and the remainder lacks a known reason. This sample lists 60,000 to 90,000 clones; roughly 70% were detected once. 2.5% to 3% of the sample rests with the top ten. The sample taken for sequencing was peripheral blood. All receptors come from a human donor with acute or convalescent COVID-19. The donor label of this sample is uncertain.

CDR3 DNA: TGTGCCAGCAGCGGGGACACCGGGGAGCTGTTTTTT. As protein: CASSGDTGELFF. This chain links TRBV6-6 with TRBJ2-2; possibly TRBD2 for D (5 bases). With 6 bases removed from V and 3 bases from J, the gap between germline ends came to 5 bases. CDR1 is MNHNY, CDR2 SVGAGI, per germline (reference sequence). CDR3 length equals 12 residues.

V and J are TRBV7-2 and TRBJ1-5; 7 bases line up with TRBD1. Germline CDR1 reads SGHTA; CDR2 reads FQGNSA. Trimming removed 5 bases from V and 3 bases from J; junction bases left unmatched: 4. This CDR3 region has 14 residues. The CDR3 loop reads CASSQQGTNQPQHF. In nucleotides, the CDR3 is TGTGCCAGCAGCCAACAGGGGACCAATCAGCCCCAGCATTTT. Full variable domain (outside the CDR3, taken from reference TRBV7-2 and TRBJ1-5): GAGVSQSPSNKVTEKGKDVELRCDPISGHTALYWYRQSLGQGLEFLIYFQGNSAPDKSGLPSDRFSAERTGGSVSTLTIQRTQQEDSAVYLCASSQQGTNQPQHFGDGTRLSIL.

V and J are TRBV9 and TRBJ2-1, with a tentative D call TRBD2 (5 bases). Germline V gene data show CDR1 as SGDLS and CDR2 as YYNGEE. Trimming shortened V by 3 bases and J by 9 bases, and 10 bases separated the two germline ends. The CDR3 covers 12 residues. DNA for the CDR3: TGTGCCAGCAGCGCAACCGGGGTTGAGCAGTTCTTC. This encodes CASSATGVEQFF.

V usage is TRBV10-3 and J usage is TRBJ2-5; TRBD1 is a possible D gene (6 bases). This CDR3 spans 12 amino acids. V was shortened by 10 bases and J by 2 bases, with 11 bases between the two germline ends. Per the germline V gene, CDR1 is ENHRY and CDR2 is SYGVKD. CDR3 protein: CATGDIQETQYF. CDR3 in DNA: TGTGCCACCGGGGACATTCAAGAGACCCAGTACTTC.

The chain is built from TRBV5-1 and TRBJ2-5; 8 nucleotides line up with TRBD2. V trimming: 4 bases; J trimming: 5 bases; junction bases outside the gene matches: 7. Germline V lookup: CDR1 SGHRS, CDR2 YFSETQ. This CDR3 contains 14 residues. CDR3 sequence reads: CASSTSGGRETQYF. Here the CDR3 DNA reads TGCGCCAGCAGCACCTCGGGGGGGAGGGAGACCCAGTACTTC.

V is TRBV19 and J is TRBJ2-3, with a tentative D call TRBD1 (5 bases). The CDR3 consists of 14 residues. Looked up from germline, CDR1 is LNHDA and CDR2 is SQIVND (reference sequence). V lost 3 bases, J lost 4 bases, and 11 bases lay in between. The CDR3 coding sequence is TGTGCCAGTAGTATCAGGGCCAACCCAGATACGCAGTATTTT. It specifies CASSIRANPDTQYF.

V usage is TRBV7-8 and J usage is TRBJ1-2; TRBD1 aligns across 7 bases. The germline V gene has CDR1 SGHVS and CDR2 FQNEAQ. The CDR3 has 15 residues. The ends lost 4 bases at V and 4 bases at J; junction bases unmatched: 9. CDR3 coding DNA: TGTGCCAGCAGCTCCAGACAGGGCGGTGGCTATGGCTACACCTTC. This encodes CASSSRQGGGYGYTF.

The V gene is TRBV9, the J gene TRBJ2-1; 11 nucleotides match TRBD2. J was trimmed by 5 bases and V by 0 bases; bases with no gene match: 7. Germline assignment: CDR1 SGDLS and CDR2 YYNGEE. The CDR3 covers 17 residues. In DNA form, the CDR3 reads TGTGCCAGCAGCGTAGATCATCTAGCGGGGGGCCACAATGAGCAGTTCTTC. This sequence encodes CASSVDHLAGGHNEQFF.

V usage is TRBV6-5 and J usage is TRBJ1-1, with no clear D. This CDR3 is built from 13 residues. CDR1 is MNHEY and CDR2 is SVGAGI in the germline V gene. Trimming pared 4 bases from V and 1 base from J, leaving 7 bases between. The CDR3 loop is CASSSGPNTEAFF. In DNA form, the CDR3 reads TGTGCCAGCAGTTCCGGTCCGAACACTGAAGCTTTCTTT.

This clone was counted a few times. The chain is built from TRBV6-2 or TRBV6-3 and TRBJ2-1; possibly TRBD1 for D (6 bases). CDR1 is MNHEY, CDR2 SVGEGT, per germline. This CDR3 spans 16 amino acids. Trimming cost V 0 bases and J 0 bases, with 9 bases left between them. CDR3 nucleotide sequence: TGTGCCAGCAGTTACTCCTGGGGGCACTCCTACAATGAGCAGTTCTTC. Translated, it gives CASSYSWGHSYNEQFF.

This chain joins TRBV5-4 and TRBJ1-1; the D gene is possibly TRBD1 (5 bases). The length of the CDR3 is 12 residues. CDR1 SGHNT and CDR2 YYREEE come from the germline V gene (reference sequence). V lost 4 bases and J 8 bases, leaving 12 bases between the germline ends. CDR3 DNA sequence: TGTGCCAGCAGCCACCTGACAGAAGAAGCTTTCTTT. This gives the protein CASSHLTEEAFF.

This sequence joins TRBV3-1 (or the pseudogene TRBV3-2) and TRBJ2-7, with 9 bases matching TRBD2. CDR3 length equals 17 residues. Germline CDR1 is LGHDT and CDR2 is YNNKEL (reference sequence). The J segment lost 3 bases and the V segment lost 0 bases, leaving 9 bases of the junction unmatched. CDR3 in amino acids: CASSQERTSSGIYEQYF. In nucleotides, the CDR3 is TGTGCCAGCAGCCAAGAGAGAACCTCTAGCGGGATCTACGAGCAGTACTTC.

This clone has only one observation. The chain recombines TRBV5-8 with TRBJ1-6, with TRBD1 identical over 7 bases. The CDR3 has 15 amino acids. J lost 8 bases, V lost 4 bases, and 9 bases had no gene match. CDR1 and CDR2 from the germline V gene are SGHTS and YDEGEE. The CDR3 sequence: CASSLQGMGDSPLHF. DNA for the CDR3: TGTGCCAGCAGCCTACAGGGGATGGGTGATTCACCCCTCCACTTT.

This clone was seen only a few times. This chain links TRBV7-2 with TRBJ1-5; D ambiguous. The CDR3 is made up of 13 amino acids. Trimming cost V 4 bases and J 7 bases, with 11 bases left between them. Germline CDR1 SGHTA, CDR2 FQGNSA. As DNA, the CDR3 is TGTGCCAGCAGCTACCAGTCGGGGCAGCCCCAGCATTTT. Translating it yields CASSYQSGQPQHF.

The chain links TRBV2 to TRBJ1-2; D not resolved. Germline CDR1 is SNHLY and CDR2 is FYNNEI. Trimming stripped 8 bases from V and 4 bases from J, with 11 bases between. The CDR3 runs 12 residues. DNA for the CDR3: TGTGCCAGCGAAGGAGAGCGCTATGGCTACACCTTC. This gives the protein CASEGERYGYTF.

DNA for the CDR3: TGTGCCAGTAGTTCGGACAGGGGATCCGCACAGCCCCAGCATTTT. This translates into CASSSDRGSAQPQHF. V is TRBV19 and J is TRBJ1-5; 9 nucleotides align to TRBD1. The germline CDR1 and CDR2 sequences are LNHDA and SQIVND (reference sequence). The junction had 9 bases not matched to a gene; V was cut back by 5 bases and J by 7 bases. This CDR3 spans 15 amino acids.

This clone was detected once. The V call is TRBV28, the J call TRBJ2-7; D is possibly TRBD1 (6 bases). Germline values: CDR1 MDHEN, CDR2 SYDVKM. V was pared by 6 bases and J by 0 bases, with 21 bases between. This CDR3 contains 17 residues. CDR3 region: CASRPAIGQSSSYEQYV. The CDR3 DNA is TGTGCCAGCAGGCCCGCGATAGGACAGAGTAGCTCCTACGAGCAGTACGTC.

The chain links TRBV6-5 to TRBJ1-5; maybe TRBD1 (6 bases). The CDR3 sequence is 15 residues long. The V gene lost 6 bases and the J gene lost 7 bases, with 19 bases spanning the gap. The germline CDR1 and CDR2 sequences are MNHEY and SVGAGI. For the CDR3, the DNA is TGTGCCAGCAGAAGGGAGGGGGGTAGCGGCCAGCCCCAGCATTTT. Translated: CASRREGGSGQPQHF.

The chain couples TRBV28 to TRBJ2-3, with D perhaps TRBD1 (6 bases). V lost 10 bases, J lost 1 base, and 15 bases lay in between. The CDR3 spans 14 residues. CDR1 and CDR2 (germline): MDHEN, SYDVKM. The CDR3 DNA follows: TGTGCCACCCACGGACAGAGACGCACAGATACGCAGTATTTT. Amino acid sequence: CATHGQRRTDTQYF.

This rearrangement joins TRBV5-6 to TRBJ1-1; a possible D gene is TRBD1 (5 bases). The CDR3 loop spans 15 amino acids. Germline values: CDR1 SGHDT, CDR2 YYEEEE. Trimming stripped 0 bases from V and 0 bases from J, with 9 bases between. This chain's CDR3 is CASSLVGLVNTEAFF. CDR3 nucleotides: TGTGCCAGCAGCTTGGTGGGGCTGGTGAACACTGAAGCTTTCTTT.

The sample holds one count of this clone. DNA for the CDR3: TGTGCCAGCCTCTCAACAGGTGCAACTAATGAAAAACTGTTTTTT. It is translated as CASLSTGATNEKLFF. The chain employs TRBV28 and TRBJ1-4, with a possible D match to TRBD1 (5 bases). Germline CDR1 and CDR2: MDHEN and SYDVKM. The ends were cut back, 8 bases at V and 0 bases at J, with 13 bases in the middle. CDR3 length: 15 amino acids.

This clone was seen a few times. V is TRBV6-6 and J is TRBJ1-5; possible D gene TRBD1, 6 bases. Deletions cut 5 bases from V and 2 bases from J, with 19 bases between. The CDR3 has 17 residues. Germline loops: CDR1 MNHNY, CDR2 SVGAGI (reference sequence). CDR3 nucleotides: TGTGCCAGCAGTCCAAGAGGGGGGGGAGCCGGCAATCAGCCCCAGCATTTT. It translates to CASSPRGGGAGNQPQHF.

This chain uses TRBV6-5 with TRBJ1-2; 9 positions match TRBD1. V lost 3 bases and J lost 6; bases outside the gene matches: 8. CDR3 length: 15 amino acids. Germline V gene lookup returns CDR1 MNHEY and CDR2 SVGAGI. The CDR3 is CASSYPGQGRDGYTF. CDR3 DNA: TGTGCCAGCAGTTATCCGGGACAGGGAAGGGATGGCTACACCTTC.

The genes are TRBV4-3 and TRBJ1-3; D gene ambiguous. Germline CDR1 is LGHNA and CDR2 is YSLEER. The CDR3 is made up of 16 amino acids. V lost 1 base and J lost 4, with 14 bases in between. The CDR3 here is CASSQGSAGTGNTIYF. The CDR3 coding sequence is TGCGCCAGCAGCCAAGGTTCTGCAGGCACGGGAAACACCATATATTTT.

The J gene is TRBJ2-7, the V gene TRBV13; TRBD1 aligns across 9 bases. Trimming cost V 9 bases and J 6 bases; bases outside gene matches: 12. CDR3 length: 14 residues. The germline V gene encodes CDR1 PRHDT and CDR2 FYEKMQ (reference sequence). The CDR3 DNA is TGTGCCAGTTCGGTTGGGGGGACAGGGCTCGAGCAGTACGTC. Residues: CASSVGGTGLEQYV.

This clone was seen just once. The gene calls are TRBV7-2 and TRBJ2-1, with D possibly being TRBD1 (5 bases). Germline CDR1 SGHTA, CDR2 FQGNSA. The CDR3 is made up of 14 amino acids. Trimming pared 9 bases from V and 7 bases from J, leaving 19 bases between. CDR3 loop: CASRRGGQSNEQFF. The CDR3, as DNA: TGTGCCAGTAGAAGGGGTGGACAATCAAATGAGCAGTTCTTC.

In this sample, this clone turned up many times. The rearrangement uses TRBV5-4 and TRBJ2-2; maybe TRBD2 (5 bases). The CDR3 runs to 16 residues. V was pared by 10 bases and J by 0 bases, with 19 bases between. From germline, CDR1 is SGHNT and CDR2 YYREEE (reference sequence). This CDR3 is CALSAGPLTNTGELFF. DNA of the CDR3: TGTGCCCTGTCCGCGGGCCCGTTAACGAACACCGGGGAGCTGTTTTTT.